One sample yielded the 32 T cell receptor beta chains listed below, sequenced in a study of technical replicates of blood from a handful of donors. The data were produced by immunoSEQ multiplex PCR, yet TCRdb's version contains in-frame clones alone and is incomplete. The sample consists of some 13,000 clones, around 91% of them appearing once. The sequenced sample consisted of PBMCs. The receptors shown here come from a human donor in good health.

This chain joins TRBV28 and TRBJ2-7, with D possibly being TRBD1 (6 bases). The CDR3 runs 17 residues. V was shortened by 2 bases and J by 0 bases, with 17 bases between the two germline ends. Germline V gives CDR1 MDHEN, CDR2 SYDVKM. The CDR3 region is CASSLGAGAGASYEQYF. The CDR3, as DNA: TGTGCCAGCAGTTTAGGGGCAGGGGCCGGGGCCTCCTACGAGCAGTACTTC.

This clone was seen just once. CDR3 sequence: CASVIGQGASEAFF. In nucleotides, the CDR3 is TGTGCCAGTGTAATCGGACAGGGGGCATCTGAAGCTTTCTTT. The chain links TRBV6-6 to TRBJ1-1; TRBD1 matches at 11 bases. The V gene's germline CDR1 is MNHNY and CDR2 SVGAGI (reference sequence). This CDR3 is built from 14 residues. Germline trimming cut 9 bases from V and 6 bases from J; bases unmatched to any gene: 9.

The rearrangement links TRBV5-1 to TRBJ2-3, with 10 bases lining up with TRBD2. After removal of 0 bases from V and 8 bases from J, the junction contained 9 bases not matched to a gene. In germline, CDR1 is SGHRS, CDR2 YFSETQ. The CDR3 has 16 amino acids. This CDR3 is CASSLGPSGSQGTQYF. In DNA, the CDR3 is TGCGCCAGCAGCTTGGGGCCTAGCGGGAGTCAGGGTACGCAGTATTTT.

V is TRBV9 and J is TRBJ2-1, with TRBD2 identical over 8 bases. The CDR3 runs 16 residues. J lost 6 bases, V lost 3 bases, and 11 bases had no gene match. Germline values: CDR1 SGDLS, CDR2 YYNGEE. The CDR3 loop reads CASSEGITSGVNEQFF. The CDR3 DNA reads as TGTGCCAGCAGCGAGGGTATCACTAGCGGAGTCAATGAGCAGTTCTTC.

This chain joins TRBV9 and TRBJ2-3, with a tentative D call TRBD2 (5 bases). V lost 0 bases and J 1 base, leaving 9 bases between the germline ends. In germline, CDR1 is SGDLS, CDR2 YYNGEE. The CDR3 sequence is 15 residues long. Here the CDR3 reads CASSVAPRGTDTQYF. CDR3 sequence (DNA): TGTGCCAGCAGCGTAGCCCCGAGGGGCACAGATACGCAGTATTTT.

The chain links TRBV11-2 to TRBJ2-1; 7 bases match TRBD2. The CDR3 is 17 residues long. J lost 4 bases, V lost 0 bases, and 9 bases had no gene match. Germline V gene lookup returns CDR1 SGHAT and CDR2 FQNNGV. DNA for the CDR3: TGTGCCAGCAGCTTAGAGAGGGGCGGGAGAGGGTACAATGAGCAGTTCTTC. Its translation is CASSLERGGRGYNEQFF.

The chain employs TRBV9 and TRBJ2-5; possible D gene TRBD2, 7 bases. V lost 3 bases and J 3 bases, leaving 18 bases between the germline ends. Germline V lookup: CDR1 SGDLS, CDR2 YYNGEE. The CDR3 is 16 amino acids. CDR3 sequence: CASSATPRGGEETQYF. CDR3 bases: TGTGCCAGCAGCGCCACGCCTCGAGGGGGGGAAGAGACCCAGTACTTC.

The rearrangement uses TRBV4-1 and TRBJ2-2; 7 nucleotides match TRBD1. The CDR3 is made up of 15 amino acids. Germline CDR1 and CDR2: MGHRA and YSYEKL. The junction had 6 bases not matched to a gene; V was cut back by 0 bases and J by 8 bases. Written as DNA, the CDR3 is TGCGCCAGCAGCCAAGATCTCAGGGGGATAGGGGAGCTGTTTTTT. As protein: CASSQDLRGIGELFF.

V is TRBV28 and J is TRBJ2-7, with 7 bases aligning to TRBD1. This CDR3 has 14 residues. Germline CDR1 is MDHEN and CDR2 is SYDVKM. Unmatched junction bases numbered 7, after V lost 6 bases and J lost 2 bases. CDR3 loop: CASSHDRAPYEQYF. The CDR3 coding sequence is TGTGCCAGCAGCCATGACAGGGCTCCCTACGAGCAGTACTTC.

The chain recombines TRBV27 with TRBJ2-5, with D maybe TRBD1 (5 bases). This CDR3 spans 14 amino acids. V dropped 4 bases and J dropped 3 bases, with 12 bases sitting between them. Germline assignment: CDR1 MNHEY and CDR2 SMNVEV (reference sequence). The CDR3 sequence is CASSSTVFEETQYF. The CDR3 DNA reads TGTGCCAGCAGTTCGACAGTTTTCGAAGAGACCCAGTACTTC.

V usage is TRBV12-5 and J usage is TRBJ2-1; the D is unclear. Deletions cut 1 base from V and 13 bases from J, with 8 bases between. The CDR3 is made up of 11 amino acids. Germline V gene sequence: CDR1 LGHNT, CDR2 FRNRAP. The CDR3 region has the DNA TGTGCTAGTGGTTTGGAACAGTCACAGTTCTTC. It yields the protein CASGLEQSQFF.

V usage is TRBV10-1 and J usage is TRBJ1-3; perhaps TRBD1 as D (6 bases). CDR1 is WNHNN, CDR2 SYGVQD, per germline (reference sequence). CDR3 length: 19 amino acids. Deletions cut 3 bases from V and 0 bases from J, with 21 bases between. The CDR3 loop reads CASSEFQGTSLISGNTIYF. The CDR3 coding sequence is TGCGCCAGCAGTGAATTCCAGGGGACCTCCCTAATCTCTGGAAACACCATATATTTT.

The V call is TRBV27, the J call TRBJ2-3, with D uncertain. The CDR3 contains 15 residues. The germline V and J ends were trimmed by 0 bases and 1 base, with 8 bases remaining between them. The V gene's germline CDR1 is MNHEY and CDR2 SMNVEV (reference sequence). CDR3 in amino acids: CASSLSFSGTDTQYF. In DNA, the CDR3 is TGTGCCAGCAGTTTATCGTTCTCGGGCACAGATACGCAGTATTTT.

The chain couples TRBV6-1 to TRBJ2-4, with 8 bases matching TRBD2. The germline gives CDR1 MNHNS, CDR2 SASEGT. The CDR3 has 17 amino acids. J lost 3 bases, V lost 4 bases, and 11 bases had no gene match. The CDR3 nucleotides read TGTGCCAGCAGTGCCGCCCGGACGGCGGGGGGCAAAAACATTCAGTACTTC. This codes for CASSAARTAGGKNIQYF.

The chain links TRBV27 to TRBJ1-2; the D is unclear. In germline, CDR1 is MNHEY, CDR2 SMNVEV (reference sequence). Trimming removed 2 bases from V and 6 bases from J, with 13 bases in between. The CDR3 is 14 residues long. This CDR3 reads CASSLNSRLNGYTF. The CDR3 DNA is TGTGCCAGCAGTTTAAACAGCCGCTTAAATGGCTACACCTTC.

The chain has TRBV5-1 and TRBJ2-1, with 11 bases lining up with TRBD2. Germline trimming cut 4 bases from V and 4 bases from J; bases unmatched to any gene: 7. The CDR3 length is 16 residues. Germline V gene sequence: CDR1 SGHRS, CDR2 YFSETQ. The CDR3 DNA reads TGCGCCAGCAGCCCCTGGACTAGCGGGCTTTACAATGAGCAGTTCTTC. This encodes CASSPWTSGLYNEQFF.

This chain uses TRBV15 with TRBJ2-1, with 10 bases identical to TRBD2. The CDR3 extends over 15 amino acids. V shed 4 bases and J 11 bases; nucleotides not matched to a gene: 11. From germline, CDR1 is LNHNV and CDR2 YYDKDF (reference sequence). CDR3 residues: CATSTYPLAGGKQFF. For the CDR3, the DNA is TGTGCCACCAGCACCTACCCCTTAGCGGGAGGTAAGCAGTTCTTC.

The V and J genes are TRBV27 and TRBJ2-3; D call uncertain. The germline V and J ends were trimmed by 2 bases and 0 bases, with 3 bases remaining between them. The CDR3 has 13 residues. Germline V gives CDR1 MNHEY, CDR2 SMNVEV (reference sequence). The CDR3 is CASSLLSTDTQYF. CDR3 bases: TGTGCCAGCAGTTTACTTAGCACAGATACGCAGTATTTT.

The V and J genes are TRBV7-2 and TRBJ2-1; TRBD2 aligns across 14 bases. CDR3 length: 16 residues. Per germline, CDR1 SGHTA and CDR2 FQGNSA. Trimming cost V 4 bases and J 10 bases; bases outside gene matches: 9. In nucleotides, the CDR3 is TGTGCCAGCAGCTCCAGGACTAGCGGGAGGTGGGGCGAGCAGTTCTTC. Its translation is CASSSRTSGRWGEQFF.

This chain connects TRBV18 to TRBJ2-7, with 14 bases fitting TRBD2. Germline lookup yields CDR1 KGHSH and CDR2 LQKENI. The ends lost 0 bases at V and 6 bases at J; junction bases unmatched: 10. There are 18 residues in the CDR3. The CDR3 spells CASSPPFSGTSGSGEQYF. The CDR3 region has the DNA TGTGCCAGCTCACCACCTTTTTCCGGGACTAGCGGGAGTGGCGAGCAGTACTTC. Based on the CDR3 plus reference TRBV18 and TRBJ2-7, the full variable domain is NAGVMQNPRHLVRRRGQEARLRCSPMKGHSHVYWYRQLPEEGLKFMVYLQKENIIDESGMPKERFSAEFPKEGPSILRIQQVVRGDSAAYFCASSPPFSGTSGSGEQYFGPGTRLTVT.

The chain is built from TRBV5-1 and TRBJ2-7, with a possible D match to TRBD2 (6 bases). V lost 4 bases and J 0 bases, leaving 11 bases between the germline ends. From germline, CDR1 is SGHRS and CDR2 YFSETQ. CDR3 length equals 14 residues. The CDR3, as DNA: TGCGCCAGCAGCCCCACGCGGGACTCCTACGAGCAGTACTTC. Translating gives CASSPTRDSYEQYF.

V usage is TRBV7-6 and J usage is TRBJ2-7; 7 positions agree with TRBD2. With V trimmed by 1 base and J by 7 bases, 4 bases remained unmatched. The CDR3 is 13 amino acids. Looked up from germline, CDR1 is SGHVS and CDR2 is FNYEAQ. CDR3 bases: TGTGCCAGCAGCTTAGGACTAGCTCGGGAGCAGTACTTC. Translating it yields CASSLGLAREQYF.

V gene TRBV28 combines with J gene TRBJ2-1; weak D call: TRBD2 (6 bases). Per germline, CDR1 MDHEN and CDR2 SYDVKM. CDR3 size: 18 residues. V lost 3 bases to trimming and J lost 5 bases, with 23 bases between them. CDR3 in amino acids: CASSFLVSGLDVDNEQFF. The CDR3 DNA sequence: TGTGCCAGCAGTTTCTTAGTATCGGGACTCGACGTCGACAATGAGCAGTTCTTC.

This chain's CDR3 is CAGNNKDSPQETQYF. CDR3 nucleotide sequence: TGTGCCGGAAATAATAAGGACAGTCCTCAAGAGACCCAGTACTTC. The J gene is TRBJ2-5, the V gene TRBV30; possible D gene TRBD1, 6 bases. Germline V gives CDR1 GTSNPN, CDR2 SVGIG (reference sequence). This CDR3 comprises 15 residues. The V end lost 8 bases, the J end lost 2 bases, and 21 bases lay between the germline ends. The full variable domain, completed using reference TRBV30 and TRBJ2-5, is SQTIHQWPATLVQPVGSPLSLECTVEGTSNPNLYWYRQAAGRGLQLLFYSVGIGQISSEVPQNLSASRPQDRQFILSSKKLLLSDSGFYLCAGNNKDSPQETQYFGPGTRLLVL.

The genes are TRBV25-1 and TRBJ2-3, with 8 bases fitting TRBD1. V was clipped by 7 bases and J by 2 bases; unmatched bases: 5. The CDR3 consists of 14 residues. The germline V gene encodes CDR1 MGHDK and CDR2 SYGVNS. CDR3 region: CASTWTGLTDTQYF. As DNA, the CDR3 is TGTGCCAGCACCTGGACAGGGCTCACAGATACGCAGTATTTT.

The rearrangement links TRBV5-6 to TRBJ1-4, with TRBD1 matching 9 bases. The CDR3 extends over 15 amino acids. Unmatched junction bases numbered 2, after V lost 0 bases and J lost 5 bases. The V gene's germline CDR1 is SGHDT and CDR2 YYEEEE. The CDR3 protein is CASSLGDRENEKLFF. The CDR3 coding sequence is TGTGCCAGCAGCTTGGGGGACAGGGAAAATGAAAAACTGTTTTTT.

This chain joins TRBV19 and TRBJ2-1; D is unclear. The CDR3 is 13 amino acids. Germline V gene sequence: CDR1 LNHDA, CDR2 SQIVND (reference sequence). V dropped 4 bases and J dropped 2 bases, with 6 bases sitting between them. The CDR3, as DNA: TGTGCCAGTAGTACGCGAACCTACAATGAGCAGTTCTTC. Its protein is CASSTRTYNEQFF.

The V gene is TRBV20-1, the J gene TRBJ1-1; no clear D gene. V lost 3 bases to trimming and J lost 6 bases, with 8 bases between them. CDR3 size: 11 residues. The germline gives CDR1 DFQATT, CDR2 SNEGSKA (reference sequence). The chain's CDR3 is CSASIGAEAFF. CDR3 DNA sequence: TGCAGTGCTAGTATCGGGGCTGAAGCTTTCTTT.

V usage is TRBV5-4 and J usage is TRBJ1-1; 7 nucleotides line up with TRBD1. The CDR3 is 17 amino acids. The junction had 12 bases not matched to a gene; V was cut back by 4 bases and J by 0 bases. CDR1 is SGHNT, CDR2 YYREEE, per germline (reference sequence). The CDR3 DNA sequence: TGTGCCAGCAGCCGGGGGGGACAGCTCCTCATGAACACTGAAGCTTTCTTT. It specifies CASSRGGQLLMNTEAFF. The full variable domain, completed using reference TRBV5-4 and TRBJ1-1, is ETGVTQSPTHLIKTRGQQVTLRCSSQSGHNTVSWYQQALGQGPQFIFQYYREEENGRGNFPPRFSGLQFPNYSSELNVNALELDDSALYLCASSRGGQLLMNTEAFFGQGTRLTVV.

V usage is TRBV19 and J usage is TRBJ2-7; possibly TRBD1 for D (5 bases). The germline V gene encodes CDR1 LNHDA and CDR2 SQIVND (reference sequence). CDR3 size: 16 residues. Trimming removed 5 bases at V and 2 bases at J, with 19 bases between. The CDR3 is CASSRNSDTLTYEQYF. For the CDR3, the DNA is TGTGCCAGTAGTCGTAACTCGGACACCCTTACCTACGAGCAGTACTTC.

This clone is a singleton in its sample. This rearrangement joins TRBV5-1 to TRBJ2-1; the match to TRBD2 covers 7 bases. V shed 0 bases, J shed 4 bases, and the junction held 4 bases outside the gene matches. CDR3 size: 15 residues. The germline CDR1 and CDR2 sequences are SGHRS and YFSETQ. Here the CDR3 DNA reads TGCGCCAGCAGCTTGGGCCTAGCGGTATACAATGAGCAGTTCTTC. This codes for CASSLGLAVYNEQFF.

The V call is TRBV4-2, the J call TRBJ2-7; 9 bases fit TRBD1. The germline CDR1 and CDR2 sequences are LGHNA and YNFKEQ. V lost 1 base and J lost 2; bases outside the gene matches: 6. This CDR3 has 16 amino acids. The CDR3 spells CASSQAPGQGTYEQYF. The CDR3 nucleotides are TGTGCCAGCAGCCAAGCGCCGGGACAGGGCACCTACGAGCAGTACTTC.